This T cell receptor beta chain was sequenced during a study of identical twins. Findings and caveats of the study: Twin pairs had excess sharing that was weaker in beta out-of-frame sequences. Cross-sectional statistics underpinned the conclusions; the same donors were not followed. The study found excess low generation probability among twin-shared out-of-frame alpha sequences. Monozygotic twins shared more out-of-frame TCR alpha than recombination models predicted.

The CDR3 is made up of 17 amino acids. With 4 bases clipped from V and 3 bases from J, the junction kept 12 bases outside the gene matches. From germline, CDR1 is SEHNR and CDR2 FQNEAQ (reference sequence). Each CDR3 protein is one row after TCRdb ran MiXCR on the 5' RACE reads. The sample shows approximately 590,000 distinct CDR3 sequences, around 9.6% of them seen only once. This clonotype was counted at least ten times. Its antigen is as yet unknown. These sequences were also reported in another study, on yellow fever vaccine responses in identical twins.

The clonotype originates from a woman aged 18 to 35 in good health. The chain employs TRBV7-9 and TRBJ2-7; TRBD2 aligns across 10 bases. The specimen was PBMCs. In DNA form, the CDR3 reads TGTGCCAGCAGCTCCAGCAGCGGGGGGGCCGGGTTCTACGAGCAGTACTTC. It specifies CASSSSSGGAGFYEQYF.